The rows below give T cell receptor beta chains drawn from one sample of a study of blood T cell repertoires in COVID-19. Assay: immunoSEQ multiplex PCR; the TCRdb copy retains only in-frame clones and omits some. The repertoire holds approximately 120,000 clones, with approximately 85% as singletons. Sequences were obtained from peripheral blood. These receptors all come from an elderly man with active or convalescent COVID-19. The CDR3 runs from the conserved cysteine through the conserved F or W. D genes are given only for firm matches. Size tells how often a clone was seen (once, few, many) or the class of an expanded clone, and some rows leave it out.

size: NA; J: TRBJ2-5; D: NA; V: TRBV5-4; CDR3: CASSSVLGLLQETQYF; DNA: TGTGCCAGCAGCTCCGTCCTAGGCCTTCTCCAAGAGACCCAGTACTTC
size: NA; J: TRBJ2-4; D: TRBD1; V: TRBV27; CDR3: CASSLSGGPNIQYF; DNA: TGTGCCAGCAGTTTATCAGGGGGCCCAAACATTCAGTACTTC
size: NA; J: TRBJ1-1; D: TRBD1; V: TRBV20-1; CDR3: CSASPGQGGWGAFF; DNA: TGCAGTGCTAGTCCGGGACAGGGGGGCTGGGGGGCTTTCTTT
size: NA; J: TRBJ1-5; D: NA; V: TRBV6-5; CDR3: CASSPATEGYQPQHF; DNA: TGTGCCAGCAGCCCCGCCACAGAGGGATATCAGCCCCAGCATTTT
size: NA; J: TRBJ1-1; D: NA; V: TRBV29-1; CDR3: CSVDRGYSINTEAFF; DNA: TGCAGCGTTGATAGGGGGTACTCAATCAACACTGAAGCTTTCTTT
size: NA; J: TRBJ2-1; D: NA; V: TRBV11-1; CDR3: CASSFKFSYNEQFF; DNA: TGTGCCAGCAGCTTTAAATTCTCCTACAATGAGCAGTTCTTC
size: few; J: TRBJ1-3; D: NA; V: TRBV3-1/TRBV3-2; CDR3: CASSQAGFSGNTIYF; DNA: TGTGCCAGCAGCCAAGCAGGATTCTCTGGAAACACCATATATTTT
size: NA; J: TRBJ2-7; D: NA; V: TRBV7-9; CDR3: CASSLDSVHLYEQYF; DNA: TGTGCCAGCAGCTTAGACTCGGTCCACCTCTACGAGCAGTACTTC
size: NA; J: TRBJ1-2; D: NA; V: TRBV19; CDR3: CASTSLEPPYGYTF; DNA: TGTGCCAGTACCTCCCTCGAGCCGCCCTATGGCTACACCTTC
size: many; J: TRBJ2-1; D: NA; V: TRBV4-1; CDR3: CASSQETVLLAGEQFF; DNA: TGCGCCAGCAGCCAAGAAACCGTTCTCCTGGCGGGTGAGCAGTTCTTC
size: once; J: TRBJ2-1; D: TRBD1; V: TRBV5-1; CDR3: CASSFGQGSYNEQFF; DNA: TGCGCCAGCAGCTTCGGACAGGGATCCTACAATGAGCAGTTCTTC
size: NA; J: TRBJ1-2; D: TRBD1; V: TRBV30; CDR3: CAWNLQGPYGYTF; DNA: TGTGCCTGGAACTTACAGGGGCCCTATGGCTACACCTTC
size: NA; J: TRBJ2-1; D: NA; V: TRBV2; CDR3: CASPSSSYNEQFF; DNA: TGTGCCAGCCCTAGCAGCTCCTACAATGAGCAGTTCTTC
size: NA; J: TRBJ1-1; D: TRBD1; V: TRBV29-1; CDR3: CSAAGTVTEAFF; DNA: TGCAGCGCGGCCGGGACAGTCACTGAAGCTTTCTTT
size: NA; J: TRBJ2-2; D: TRBD2; V: TRBV27; CDR3: CASSLWGLAGGGELFF; DNA: TGTGCCAGCAGTTTATGGGGACTAGCGGGAGGCGGGGAGCTGTTTTTT
size: NA; J: TRBJ1-5; D: TRBD1; V: TRBV3-1/TRBV3-2; CDR3: CASSQSYPPTNKGDRGDNQPQHF; DNA: TGTGCCAGCAGCCAATCTTATCCCCCTACTAACAAGGGGGACAGGGGCGATAATCAGCCCCAGCATTTT
size: NA; J: TRBJ1-6; D: NA; V: TRBV7-2; CDR3: CASSLEGVYSPLHF; DNA: TGTGCCAGCAGCTTAGAAGGGGTCTATTCACCCCTCCACTTT
size: NA; J: TRBJ2-1; D: NA; V: TRBV7-8; CDR3: CASSLRQGGHEQFF; DNA: TGTGCCAGCAGCTTACGGCAGGGTGGGCATGAGCAGTTCTTC
size: NA; J: TRBJ2-5; D: NA; V: TRBV5-1; CDR3: CASSLKSRGETQYF; DNA: TGCGCCAGCAGCTTGAAAAGCCGGGGGGAGACCCAGTACTTC
size: NA; J: TRBJ2-1; D: TRBD1; V: TRBV5-1; CDR3: CASSPVGTDLWDEQFF; DNA: TGCGCCAGCAGTCCGGTAGGGACAGACCTTTGGGATGAGCAGTTCTTC
size: NA; J: TRBJ1-3; D: NA; V: TRBV7-6; CDR3: CASSLISGFSGNTIYF; DNA: TGTGCCAGCAGCTTAATCTCAGGGTTTTCTGGAAACACCATATATTTT
size: NA; J: TRBJ1-5; D: TRBD1; V: TRBV24-1; CDR3: CATSDGDRGSNQPQHF; DNA: TGTGCCACCAGTGATGGTGACAGGGGAAGCAATCAGCCCCAGCATTTT
size: once; J: TRBJ2-7; D: NA; V: TRBV5-1; CDR3: CASSLNWGAYEQYF; DNA: TGCGCCAGCAGCTTGAATTGGGGGGCCTACGAGCAGTACTTC
size: NA; J: TRBJ1-1; D: TRBD1; V: TRBV6-5; CDR3: CASSYSGQGRSEAFF; DNA: TGTGCCAGCAGTTACTCGGGACAGGGGAGGTCTGAAGCTTTCTTT
size: NA; J: TRBJ2-7; D: NA; V: TRBV28; CDR3: CASSFPSSPTIF; DNA: TGTGCCAGCAGTTTCCCTAGCTCTCCAACCATCTTC
size: NA; J: TRBJ2-1; D: NA; V: TRBV7-2; CDR3: CASSLMRAENEQFF; DNA: TGTGCCAGCAGTTTAATGCGGGCCGAGAATGAGCAGTTCTTC
size: NA; J: TRBJ2-1; D: TRBD1; V: TRBV5-4; CDR3: CASSIDRGPYNEQFF; DNA: TGTGCCAGCAGCATTGACAGGGGACCCTACAATGAGCAGTTCTTC
size: NA; J: TRBJ1-5; D: NA; V: TRBV6-2/TRBV6-3; CDR3: CASSLGRDLSNQPQHF; DNA: TGTGCCAGCAGCCTCGGCCGGGATCTTAGCAATCAGCCCCAGCATTTT
size: NA; J: TRBJ2-2; D: TRBD1; V: TRBV23-1; CDR3: CASSQPPLDRGVNTGELFF; DNA: TGCGCCAGCAGTCAACCCCCTCTTGACAGGGGTGTAAACACCGGGGAGCTGTTTTTT
size: NA; J: TRBJ2-2; D: TRBD2; V: TRBV11-1; CDR3: CASSSGLVSTGELFF; DNA: TGTGCCAGCAGCTCGGGACTAGTCAGTACCGGGGAGCTGTTTTTT
size: once; J: TRBJ2-6; D: NA; V: TRBV10-3; CDR3: CAISERVANSGANVLTF; DNA: TGTGCCATCAGTGAGCGGGTAGCTAACTCTGGGGCCAACGTCCTGACTTTC
size: once; J: TRBJ2-2; D: TRBD2; V: TRBV7-3; CDR3: CASSLTRGGANTGELFF; DNA: TGTGCCAGCAGCTTGACTCGCGGGGGAGCGAACACCGGGGAGCTGTTTTTT
size: NA; J: TRBJ1-5; D: TRBD1; V: TRBV27; CDR3: CASSLTGENQPQHF; DNA: TGTGCCAGCAGTTTGACAGGGGAAAATCAGCCCCAGCATTTT
size: NA; J: TRBJ2-1; D: TRBD1; V: TRBV19; CDR3: CASSIEDRGIDEQFF; DNA: TGTGCCAGTAGTATAGAGGACAGGGGTATCGATGAGCAGTTCTTC
size: NA; J: TRBJ1-3; D: NA; V: TRBV19; CDR3: CASSRGLSGNTIYF; DNA: TGTGCCAGTAGTAGGGGCCTCTCTGGAAACACCATATATTTT
size: NA; J: TRBJ2-7; D: NA; V: TRBV18; CDR3: CASSPAGAYEQYF; DNA: TGTGCCAGCTCACCGGCAGGGGCGTACGAGCAGTACTTC
size: NA; J: TRBJ2-1; D: TRBD2; V: TRBV5-1; CDR3: CASSTYGGDNEQFF; DNA: TGCGCCAGCAGCACCTACGGGGGGGACAATGAGCAGTTCTTC
size: NA; J: TRBJ1-5; D: NA; V: TRBV19; CDR3: CASATQGSNQPQHF; DNA: TGTGCCAGTGCTACACAGGGAAGCAATCAGCCCCAGCATTTT
size: NA; J: TRBJ2-1; D: NA; V: TRBV7-3; CDR3: CASSPLTGLPYNEQFF; DNA: TGTGCCAGCAGCCCCTTAACAGGGCTACCTTACAATGAGCAGTTCTTC